This is a list of T cell receptor beta chains from one sample in a study of T-cell memory formation after mild COVID-19. TCRdb ran MiXCR on the 5' RACE reads and lists one entry per CDR3 protein. The sample shows around 400,000 distinct CDR3 sequences, 20% to 25% of them seen only once. The sample taken for sequencing was PBMCs or a T cell subset sorted from them (not recorded which). These receptors came from an adult woman who had mild COVID-19 (a few samples of this study predate the infection). Cell type and time point are not known. The CDR3 runs from the conserved cysteine through the conserved F or W. A D gene is named only where the DNA matches it firmly. Not every row has a clone size; where given, it reads once, few, many or a size class.

TRBV5-1,14,NA,TRBJ1-3,NA,CASSPQDGGNTIYF,TGCGCCAGTAGCCCCCAGGACGGTGGAAACACCATATATTTT
TRBV20-1,16,NA,TRBJ2-1,few,CSARDTGGVRDNEQFF,TGCAGTGCTAGAGACACCGGCGGGGTCCGGGACAATGAGCAGTTCTTC
TRBV5-1,16,NA,TRBJ2-2,few,CASSLVVRVATGELFF,TGCGCCAGCAGCTTGGTGGTTCGGGTAGCCACCGGGGAGCTGTTTTTT
TRBV20-1,15,TRBD2,TRBJ2-1,few,CSAYPTSGGYGEQFF,TGCAGTGCCTATCCGACTAGCGGGGGGTATGGTGAGCAGTTCTTC
TRBV30,12,NA,TRBJ1-2,NA,CAWSVGGYGYTF,TGTGCCTGGAGTGTTGGGGGGTATGGCTACACCTTC
TRBV20-1,16,NA,TRBJ2-6,NA,CSARDRESSGANVLTF,TGCAGTGCTAGGGATCGAGAGTCCTCTGGGGCCAACGTCCTGACTTTC
TRBV7-6,14,NA,TRBJ2-3,few,CASSWTSGADTQYF,TGTGCCAGCAGCTGGACAAGTGGGGCAGATACGCAGTATTTT
TRBV5-1,15,TRBD1,TRBJ1-2,NA,CASSLDGTGGFGYTF,TGCGCCAGCAGCTTGGACGGGACAGGGGGCTTTGGCTACACCTTC
TRBV29-1,16,NA,TRBJ1-1,NA,CSVEWTRGGAGTEAFF,TGCAGCGTTGAATGGACAAGGGGGGGCGCGGGCACTGAAGCTTTCTTT
TRBV12-3/TRBV12-4,12,TRBD1,TRBJ2-3,many,CASSSDRVTQYF,TGTGCCAGCAGTTCCGACAGGGTAACGCAGTATTTT
TRBV5-1,18,TRBD1,TRBJ2-1,NA,CASSPPRGPGQGKNEQFF,TGCGCCAGCAGCCCCCCAAGGGGACCGGGACAGGGGAAGAATGAGCAGTTCTTC
TRBV12-3/TRBV12-4,13,NA,TRBJ2-5,NA,CASSLEEGETQYF,TGTGCCAGCAGTTTAGAGGAGGGGGAGACCCAGTACTTC
TRBV12-3/TRBV12-4,14,NA,TRBJ2-7,many,CASSLYGQGNEQYF,TGTGCCAGCAGTTTATACGGGCAGGGCAACGAGCAGTACTTC
TRBV7-2,18,TRBD2,TRBJ2-3,NA,CASSLALAGGPYSDTQYF,TGTGCCAGCAGCTTAGCGCTAGCGGGAGGGCCGTACTCAGATACGCAGTATTTT
TRBV14,16,NA,TRBJ2-4,NA,CASSRTQTIAKNIQYF,TGTGCCAGCAGCCGAACCCAGACTATAGCCAAAAACATTCAGTACTTC
TRBV7-2,14,TRBD1,TRBJ1-2,NA,CASSAPGQSYGYTF,TGTGCCAGCAGCGCGCCGGGACAGAGTTATGGCTACACCTTC
TRBV12-3/TRBV12-4,15,TRBD2,TRBJ2-3,few,CASRVLGGGTDTQYF,TGTGCCAGCCGGGTCCTGGGCGGGGGGACAGATACGCAGTATTTT
TRBV5-1,15,NA,TRBJ2-7,NA,CASSPGQTPSYEQYF,TGCGCCAGCAGCCCCGGACAGACCCCTTCCTACGAGCAGTACTTC
TRBV7-9,16,NA,TRBJ2-7,NA,CASSLNPGFDSYEQYF,TGTGCCAGCAGCTTAAATCCGGGGTTTGACTCCTACGAGCAGTACTTC
TRBV5-1,16,TRBD1,TRBJ1-4,NA,CASSLAGKGANEKLFF,TGCGCCAGCAGCTTGGCCGGAAAGGGGGCCAATGAAAAACTGTTTTTT
TRBV7-9,14,NA,TRBJ1-1,few,CASSPARSDTEAFF,TGTGCCAGCAGCCCAGCGAGGTCGGACACTGAAGCTTTCTTT
TRBV11-2,15,NA,TRBJ1-2,few,CASSLGIQATYGYTF,TGTGCCAGCAGCTTAGGGATTCAGGCTACGTATGGCTACACCTTC
TRBV7-9,16,TRBD2,TRBJ2-7,few,CASSPAGSSGSYEQYF,TGTGCCAGCAGCCCCGCCGGGTCTAGCGGTTCCTACGAGCAGTACTTC
TRBV12-3/TRBV12-4,15,TRBD1,TRBJ1-4,few,CASSYSGGADEKLFF,TGTGCCAGCAGTTACTCAGGGGGCGCTGATGAAAAACTGTTTTTT
TRBV11-3,17,TRBD2,TRBJ2-4,NA,CASSLDSASGSENIQYF,TGTGCCAGCAGCTTAGATAGCGCTAGCGGGAGCGAAAACATTCAGTACTTC
TRBV4-2,15,NA,TRBJ2-1,NA,CASSQDAGRLNEQFF,TGTGCCAGCAGCCAAGACGCTGGCCGATTAAATGAGCAGTTCTTC
TRBV18,15,NA,TRBJ2-5,few,CASSPPGPNQETQYF,TGTGCCAGCTCACCCCCTGGGCCTAACCAAGAGACCCAGTACTTC
TRBV7-9,13,NA,TRBJ1-2,NA,CASSAGKSYGYTF,TGTGCCAGCAGCGCCGGGAAAAGCTATGGCTACACCTTC
TRBV5-1,15,TRBD2,TRBJ2-1,few,CASSLLPSGNNEQFF,TGCGCCAGCAGCTTGTTGCCTAGCGGAAACAATGAGCAGTTCTTC
TRBV10-3,13,TRBD2,TRBJ2-1,few,CAINQAGSNEQFF,TGTGCCATCAACCAAGCGGGAAGCAATGAGCAGTTCTTC
TRBV27,14,TRBD2,TRBJ2-5,NA,CASSSNSGTETQYF,TGTGCCAGCAGTTCAAATAGCGGGACGGAGACCCAGTACTTC
TRBV24-1,14,TRBD1,TRBJ1-4,NA,CATSPGTENEKLFF,TGTGCCACCAGTCCCGGGACAGAAAATGAAAAACTGTTTTTT
TRBV4-2,17,TRBD2,TRBJ2-1,NA,CASSQGVAGLSYNEQFF,TGTGCCAGCAGCCAGGGGGTAGCGGGCCTCTCCTACAATGAGCAGTTCTTC
TRBV2,14,NA,TRBJ2-7,NA,CASSEGGYAYEQYF,TGTGCCAGCAGTGAGGGGGGCTACGCCTACGAGCAGTACTTC
TRBV20-1,17,NA,TRBJ2-7,NA,CSARDPGRSGVVGEQYF,TGCAGTGCTAGAGACCCGGGAAGATCCGGAGTGGTAGGCGAGCAGTACTTC
TRBV20-1,14,NA,TRBJ1-2,NA,CSASRDTANYGYTF,TGCAGTGCTAGTAGGGACACCGCTAACTATGGCTACACCTTC
TRBV19,15,NA,TRBJ1-5,many,CASSILDGNNQPQHF,TGTGCCAGTAGTATCCTCGACGGAAACAATCAGCCCCAGCATTTT
TRBV3-1,15,TRBD1,TRBJ2-7,NA,CASSPGTGGHSEQYF,TGTGCCAGCAGCCCCGGGACAGGGGGCCATAGCGAGCAGTACTTC
TRBV7-9,13,NA,TRBJ1-6,NA,CASSPFVNSPLHF,TGTGCCAGCAGCCCCTTTGTGAATTCACCCCTCCACTTT
TRBV27,14,TRBD2,TRBJ2-7,few,CASAGTSGNYEQYF,TGTGCCAGTGCCGGGACTAGCGGAAACTACGAGCAGTACTTC
TRBV9,14,TRBD2,TRBJ2-3,few,CASSVASGGDTQYF,TGTGCCAGCAGCGTGGCCAGCGGGGGAGATACGCAGTATTTT
TRBV20-1,14,TRBD2,TRBJ2-7,NA,CSAMTSGSAYEQYF,TGCAGTGCTATGACTAGCGGGAGTGCGTACGAGCAGTACTTC
TRBV12-3/TRBV12-4,13,NA,TRBJ1-2,few,CASSWGGNYGYTF,TGTGCCAGCAGTTGGGGAGGCAACTATGGCTACACCTTC
TRBV6-1,14,TRBD2,TRBJ2-5,NA,CASGPRASGGTQYF,TGTGCCAGCGGGCCCCGGGCTAGCGGGGGGACCCAGTACTTC
TRBV9,15,NA,TRBJ1-1,NA,CASSVGGPTNTEAFF,TGTGCCAGCAGCGTGGGGGGGCCCACGAACACTGAAGCTTTCTTT
TRBV9,17,TRBD1,TRBJ2-2,few,CASSPRHRGENTGELFF,TGTGCCAGCAGCCCTCGCCACAGGGGCGAGAACACCGGGGAGCTGTTTTTT
TRBV12-3/TRBV12-4,13,NA,TRBJ1-1,few,CASSPGGGRQAFF,TGTGCCAGCAGCCCTGGGGGGGGGCGACAAGCTTTCTTT
TRBV9,13,NA,TRBJ2-1,few,CASSDYRDNEQFF,TGTGCCAGCAGCGACTACCGGGACAATGAGCAGTTCTTC
TRBV24-1,16,TRBD2,TRBJ2-1,NA,CATSPTSGSVLNEQFF,TGTGCCACCAGCCCGACTAGCGGGAGTGTATTGAATGAGCAGTTCTTC
TRBV12-3/TRBV12-4,15,TRBD2,TRBJ2-3,NA,CASPSGTSGTQTQYF,TGTGCCAGTCCGAGTGGGACTAGCGGGACGCAAACGCAGTATTTT
TRBV24-1,16,NA,TRBJ2-5,NA,CATSGVPGQGEETQYF,TGTGCCACCAGTGGGGTCCCGGGACAAGGGGAAGAGACCCAGTACTTC
TRBV12-3/TRBV12-4,13,NA,TRBJ1-5,few,CASTPGGNQPQHF,TGTGCCAGCACCCCAGGAGGGAATCAGCCCCAGCATTTT
TRBV11-2,16,NA,TRBJ2-1,NA,CASSHRRSTYNDEQFF,TGTGCCAGCAGCCACCGTAGGTCCACCTACAACGATGAGCAGTTCTTC
TRBV18,13,NA,TRBJ1-5,NA,CASSPAGHQPQHF,TGTGCCAGCTCACCCGCGGGGCATCAGCCCCAGCATTTT
TRBV20-1,13,NA,TRBJ2-7,few,CSASGSPRYEQYF,TGCAGTGCTAGTGGGTCCCCCCGATACGAGCAGTACTTC